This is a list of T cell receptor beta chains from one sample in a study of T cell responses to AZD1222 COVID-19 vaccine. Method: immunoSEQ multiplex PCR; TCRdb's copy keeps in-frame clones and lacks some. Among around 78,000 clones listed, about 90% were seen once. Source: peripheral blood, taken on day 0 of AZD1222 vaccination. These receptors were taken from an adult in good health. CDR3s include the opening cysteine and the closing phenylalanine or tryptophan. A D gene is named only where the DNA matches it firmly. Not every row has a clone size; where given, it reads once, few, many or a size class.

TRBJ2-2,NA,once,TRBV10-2,TGCGCCAGCACCAATAGCGGGGAGCTGTTTTTT,CASTNSGELFF
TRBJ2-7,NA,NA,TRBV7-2,TGTGCCAGCAGCTTAGCAGGACTCCGGGCCTCCTACGAGCAGTACTTC,CASSLAGLRASYEQYF
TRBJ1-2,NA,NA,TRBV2,TGTGCCAGCAGTATAGACGGAGACTATGGCTACACCTTC,CASSIDGDYGYTF
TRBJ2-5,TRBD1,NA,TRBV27,TGTGCCAGCAGTTTCGGGACAGGGGCCCAAGAGACCCAGTACTTC,CASSFGTGAQETQYF
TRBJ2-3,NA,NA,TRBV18,TGTGCCAGCTCACAGAAAGGGGCTACCAGACCAGATACGCAGTATTTT,CASSQKGATRPDTQYF
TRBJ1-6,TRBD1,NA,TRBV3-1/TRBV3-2,TGTGCCAGCAGCCGCGGACAGGGACGATCACCCCTCCACTTT,CASSRGQGRSPLHF
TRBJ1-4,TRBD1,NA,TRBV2,TGTGCCAGCAGTCGGGAGGGGACAGGAGTAGAAAAACTGTTTTTT,CASSREGTGVEKLFF
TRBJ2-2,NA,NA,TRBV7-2,TGTGCCAGCAGCTTACGATTAACCGGGGAGCTGTTTTTT,CASSLRLTGELFF
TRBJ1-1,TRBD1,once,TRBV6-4,TGTGCCAGCAAACGAGACAGGGCGGGCACTGAAGCTTTCTTT,CASKRDRAGTEAFF
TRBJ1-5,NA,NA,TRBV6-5,TGTGCCAGCAGTTACTCAGGGGGGCCCCAGCATTTT,CASSYSGGPQHF
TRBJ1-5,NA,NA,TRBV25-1,TGTGCCAGCAGTGTAAGGGATTACGGTCAGCCCCAGCATTTT,CASSVRDYGQPQHF
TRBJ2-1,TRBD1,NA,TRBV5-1,TGCGCCAGCAGCTTGGCCAGGACAGGTGGTAATGAGCAGTTCTTC,CASSLARTGGNEQFF
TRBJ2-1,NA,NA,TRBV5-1,TGCGCCAGCAGCCTAGACACTAACAATGAGCAGTTCTTC,CASSLDTNNEQFF
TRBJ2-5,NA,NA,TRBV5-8,TGTGCCAGCAGCTTGAGTTTGGGGGGGCGAGGTGAGACCCAGTACTTC,CASSLSLGGRGETQYF
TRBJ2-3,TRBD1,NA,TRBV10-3,TGTGCCATCAGTGAGTCCAGACAGGGTGGCACAGATACGCAGTATTTT,CAISESRQGGTDTQYF
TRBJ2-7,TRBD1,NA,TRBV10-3,TGTGCCATCAGACACATGACAGGGGACCTCTACGAGCAGTACTTC,CAIRHMTGDLYEQYF
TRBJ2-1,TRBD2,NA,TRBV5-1,TGCGCCAGCAGCTTGGGGCTAGCGGTCTCCGCCTCCTACAATGAGCAGTTCTTC,CASSLGLAVSASYNEQFF
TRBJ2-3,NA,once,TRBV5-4,TGTGCCAGCAGCTTGGACTCTGGCAATTCAGATACGCAGTATTTT,CASSLDSGNSDTQYF
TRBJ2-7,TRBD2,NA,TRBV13,TGTGCCAGCAGCTTGACTAGCCCGGGCGAGCAGTACTTC,CASSLTSPGEQYF
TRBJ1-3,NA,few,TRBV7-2,TGTGCCAGCAGCCCCCCTGGCCGCTCTGGAAACACCATATATTTT,CASSPPGRSGNTIYF
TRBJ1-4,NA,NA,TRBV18,TGTGCCAGCTCACCACAGGGGAGAGAAAAACTGTTTTTT,CASSPQGREKLFF
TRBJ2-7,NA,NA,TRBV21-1,TGTGCCAGCACCCTCCGAGGACAGCCCCCGGACTACGAGCAGTACTTC,CASTLRGQPPDYEQYF
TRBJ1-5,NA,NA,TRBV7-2,TGTGCCAGCAGCTTAACGGGATTCAATCAGCCCCAGCATTTT,CASSLTGFNQPQHF
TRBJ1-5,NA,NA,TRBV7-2,TGTGCCAGCAGCTCCCTGGGGGGGCGGCAGCCCCAGCATTTT,CASSSLGGRQPQHF
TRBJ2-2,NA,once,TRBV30,TGTGCCTGGAGAGCTACCGGGGAGCTGTTTTTT,CAWRATGELFF
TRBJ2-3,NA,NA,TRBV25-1,TGTGCCAGCAGTCTAGGACCAGATACGCAGTATTTT,CASSLGPDTQYF
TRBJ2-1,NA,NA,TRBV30,TGTGCCTGGAGTTCCCTTGCTGGGCAGTTCTTC,CAWSSLAGQFF
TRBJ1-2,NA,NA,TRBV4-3,TGCGCCAGCAGCCAAGAAATGGGGGGTAGGGGTGGCTACACCTTC,CASSQEMGGRGGYTF
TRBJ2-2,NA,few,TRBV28,TGTGCCAGCAGGGGCAGGGGGAACACCGGGGAGCTGTTTTTT,CASRGRGNTGELFF
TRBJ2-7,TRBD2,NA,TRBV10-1,TGCGCCAGCAGTGATGGACTAGCGGGATCATTCGACGAGCAGTACTTC,CASSDGLAGSFDEQYF
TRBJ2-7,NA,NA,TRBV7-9,TGTGCCAGCAGCTTAGAACGGGGGATGACCTACGAGCAGTACTTC,CASSLERGMTYEQYF
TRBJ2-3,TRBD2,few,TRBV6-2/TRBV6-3,TGTGCCAGCAGCCTCCCGACTAGCGAGAGCACAGATACGCAGTATTTT,CASSLPTSESTDTQYF
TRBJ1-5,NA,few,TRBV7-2,TGTGCCAGCAACGTGTATAGCAATCAGCCCCAGCATTTT,CASNVYSNQPQHF
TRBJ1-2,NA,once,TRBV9,TGTGCCAGCAGCACCCGAGCAGGTGGAGGGGGGAAAGACTATGGCTACACCTTC,CASSTRAGGGGKDYGYTF
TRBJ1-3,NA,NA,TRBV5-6,TGTGCCAGCACTGTTAGATCTAGGCCTGGAAACACCATATATTTT,CASTVRSRPGNTIYF
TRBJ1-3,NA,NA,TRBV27,TGTGCCAGCAGTCCGGGACTAATCTCTGGAAACACCATATATTTT,CASSPGLISGNTIYF
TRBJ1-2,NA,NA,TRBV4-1,TGCGCCAGCAGCCAAGATTCGAGGGGCTACACCTTC,CASSQDSRGYTF
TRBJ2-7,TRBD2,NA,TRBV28,TGTGCCAGCAGTTTCCCAGGTGTAAGCGGGAGGGCCGAGCAGTACTTC,CASSFPGVSGRAEQYF
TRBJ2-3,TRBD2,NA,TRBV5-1,TGCGCCAGCAGCTTGGGACTAGCGGGAGATACGCAGTATTTT,CASSLGLAGDTQYF
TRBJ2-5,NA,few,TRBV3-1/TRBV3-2,TGTGCCAGCAGCCAAGGGGGAGAGACCCAGTACTTC,CASSQGGETQYF
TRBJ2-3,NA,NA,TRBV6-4,TGTGCCAGCAGTGACTCGGACACCTCGACGCAGTATTTT,CASSDSDTSTQYF
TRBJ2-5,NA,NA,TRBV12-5,TGTGCTAGTGGCTTGAACCAAGAGACCCAGTACTTC,CASGLNQETQYF
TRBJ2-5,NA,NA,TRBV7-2,TGTGCCAGCAGCTTAGGTCGCAGTCCCGGGACCCAGTACTTC,CASSLGRSPGTQYF
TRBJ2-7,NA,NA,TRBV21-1,TGTGCCAGCACCAAGGGACGGAGTCATCAAGAGCAGTACTTC,CASTKGRSHQEQYF
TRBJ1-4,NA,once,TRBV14,TGTGCCAGCAGCCACCGGACAGCCCCTAATGAAAAACTGTTTTTT,CASSHRTAPNEKLFF
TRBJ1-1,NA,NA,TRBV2,TGTGCCAGCAGTCGTTTTCAGGGGACTGAAGCTTTCTTT,CASSRFQGTEAFF
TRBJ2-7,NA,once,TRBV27,TGTGCCAGCAGTGGTGGGTTCACCGAGCAGTACTTC,CASSGGFTEQYF
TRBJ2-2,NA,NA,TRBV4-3,TGCGCCAGCAGCCAAGGTAGTATCCACACCGGGGAGCTGTTTTTT,CASSQGSIHTGELFF
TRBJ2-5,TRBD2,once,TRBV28,TGTGCCAGCATGACTAGCGGGAGGAAGGAGACCCAGTACTTC,CASMTSGRKETQYF
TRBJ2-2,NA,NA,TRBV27,TGTGCCAGCCGATCCGGGGTCTCGAACACCGGGGAGCTGTTTTTT,CASRSGVSNTGELFF
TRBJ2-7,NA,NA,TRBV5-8,TGTGCCAGCAGCTTGGAGGGGGTTAGTAGCTCCTACGAGCAGTACTTC,CASSLEGVSSSYEQYF